A selection of T cell receptor beta chains follows, all from one sample in a study of response to subunit inactivated influenza vaccine. One entry per CDR3 protein results from TCRdb running MiXCR on the RT-PCR reads. Found here are around 650,000 distinct CDR3 sequences, about a sixth of them singletons; the top ten hold approximately 10%. Here the sequenced sample was PBMCs from blood, taken roughly 13 days after vaccination. The receptors were sampled from a man between 45 and 60 years old who received an inactivated influenza vaccine. Both conserved end residues are part of each CDR3.

V,CDR3
TRBV5-1,CASSLTTWTNSPLHF
TRBV24-1,CATSITGGQETQYF
TRBV28,CASSQAGGYNEQFF
TRBV6-2/TRBV6-3,CASSKDDVVQYF
TRBV4-2,CASSPYVGSQGSYEQYF
TRBV30,CAGGQGNQPQHF
TRBV3-1,CASSQGQGSYGYTF
TRBV10-3,CAISEGFQAGFSDTQYF
TRBV20-1,CSARVGKSFNTGELFF
TRBV30,CAWSVSPGELFF
TRBV7-9,CASSWKRTGGTVYEQFF
TRBV5-5,CASSSWEGNTEAFF
TRBV7-2,CASSWGRVDSDTQYF
TRBV20-1,CSARTDTQYF
TRBV28,CASSSGLASSYEQYF
TRBV19,CASSPGQGNEQFF
TRBV6-2/TRBV6-3,CATTTQRDGYTF
TRBV7-9,CASRTTGTSGEQFF
TRBV7-2,CASSLAVGTQYF
TRBV7-2,CASSLAGWGTEAFF
TRBV12-3/TRBV12-4,CASRLTGASEAFF
TRBV7-2,CASSLGTSSGDEQYF
TRBV4-3,CASSQDGGRDEKLFF
TRBV6-2/TRBV6-3,CASSYYAGPGETQYF
TRBV25-1,CASSALGVTEAFF
TRBV11-2,CASSASGATDTQYF